This is a list of T cell receptor beta chains from one sample in a study of blood T cells in healthy people across ages. TCRdb re-analysed the 5' RACE reads in MiXCR, keeping a single row per CDR3 protein. This repertoire shows 800,000 or so distinct CDR3 sequences, roughly 25% found once; its top ten account for roughly 3.8%. These data are also associated with another study on T cells of mothers and their children.

Sample: blood. These receptors were obtained from a boy younger than 18 in good health. Each CDR3 is given without its conserved first and last residue. Some rows have no size entry. The others give once, few or many, or a class for an expanded clone.

cdr3_aa,clone_size,j_call,v_call
ATSDGPGTEAF,NA,TRBJ1-1,TRBV24-1
ASSSGLKDNYGYT,NA,TRBJ1-2,TRBV7-9
SAPQAKQF,few,TRBJ2-1,TRBV20-1
AISERQGQETQY,few,TRBJ2-5,TRBV10-3
ASSAFLGSGYEQY,many,TRBJ2-7,TRBV7-2
ASSLGAGVHEQF,NA,TRBJ2-1,TRBV7-9
SVSYREGTEAF,NA,TRBJ1-1,TRBV29-1
ASSPRRTGGETNEKLF,NA,TRBJ1-4,TRBV18
ASSHNRDRISYEQY,NA,NA,TRBV27
ASSQGQGWGEKLF,NA,TRBJ1-4,TRBV27
ASSISGLAGAYEQY,many,NA,TRBV7-2
ASRHALVGGGSTDTQY,NA,TRBJ2-3,TRBV2
SAWGSGANVLT,many,TRBJ2-6,TRBV20-1
ASSVSMNTEAF,few,TRBJ1-1,TRBV9
ATSLGGSTDTQY,NA,TRBJ2-3,TRBV24-1
ASGQGPYEQY,few,TRBJ2-7,TRBV10-3
ASSFAPGQGPDEQY,NA,NA,TRBV28
SVEEEREGYGYT,NA,TRBJ1-2,TRBV29-1
SVANTWGEKLF,NA,TRBJ1-4,TRBV29-1
ASSPSGRENIQY,many,TRBJ2-4,TRBV28
ASSQGLGGYNEQF,NA,NA,TRBV28
ASSEWDSLNYGYT,NA,TRBJ1-2,TRBV28
ASSLPRDRTNYGYT,few,TRBJ1-2,TRBV28
ASSRRDYLSVYEQY,few,TRBJ2-7,TRBV9
SARGTRMAKNIQY,NA,TRBJ2-4,TRBV20-1
ASSKQTGDEKLF,NA,TRBJ1-4,TRBV5-1
ASSYDDMSQGRTEAF,NA,TRBJ1-1,TRBV6-2/TRBV6-3
SAAAQGANTGELF,many,TRBJ2-2,TRBV20-1